The clone carrying this T cell receptor (beta chain) was seen at least ten times. What it recognizes is unknown. Original data processing: Samples held a median of around 96,000 TCRs, range about 23,224–750,000. One entry per CDR3 protein results from TCRdb running MiXCR on the RACE reads. These V and J calls derive from TCRdb rather than the authors' analysis. The data hold roughly 120,000 distinct CDR3 sequences, with 9% to 14% observed a single time. The entry originates in a study of human T cells and chemical hapten exposure. Across the study: 2% DPC applied to an approximately 2 cm by approximately 2 cm arm area sensitized donors. Regarding the study as a whole: Relative to controls, expanded TCRs formed significantly more large CDR3 similarity clusters.

Time point reported: patch test 1, 2 weeks after DPC sensitization. Treatment denoted: therapeutic diphenylcyclopropenone sensitization with weekly scalp DPC. The template was total RNA from unfractionated whole blood. Trimming removed 1 base at V and 3 bases at J, with 6 bases between. CDR3 length: 14 residues. Material: whole blood, obtained in connection with sensitization to the hapten diphenylcyclopropenone (DPC). This chain joins TRBV12-3 or TRBV12-4 and TRBJ1-4, with no clear D. The sequence was obtained from a woman aged 45-60 years with alopecia areata. Some clones in this sample may be carry-over from other donors' samples. CDR3 loop: CASSLDRANEKLFF. The CDR3 DNA is TGTGCCAGCAGTTTAGACAGAGCTAATGAAAAACTGTTTTTT.